This TCR beta chain was recovered during a study of graft-versus-host responses after intestinal transplantation (dated by TCRdb to about 2021). Notes on the research overall: The transplants that recipients got were multivisceral, liver-intestinal, or isolated intestinal. Every recipient was given anti-thymocyte globulin induction, followed by 2 to 4 years of maintenance tacrolimus and steroids. Bulk TCR-beta CDR3 sequencing was used to track graft-versus-host and host-versus-graft alloreactive T cell clones in the graft, circulation and bone marrow after intestinal transplantation. Alloreactive clones were identified by sequencing pre-transplant mixed lymphocyte reaction products and comparing them with unstimulated pre-transplant donor and recipient T cells. Of the 20 to 25 intestinal transplant recipients enrolled in the cohort, one of whom was a retransplant, a few patients without pretransplant specimens were excluded. A peak of at least 4% donor T cells among recipient peripheral blood mononuclear cells was the definition used for donor T cell macrochimerism. Rather than going through the commercial service, samples from a few later patients were sequenced in-house on an Illumina MiSeq and processed with MiXCR. The research as a whole found: Conclusions were limited by the relatively low number and heterogeneity of intestinal transplant patients. GvH clones were detected in recipient bone marrow, and some appeared earlier in ileal mucosa or blood, consistent with an intestinal mucosal origin. Early after transplant, peak levels of circulating GvH clones were associated with declines in HvG clones. High GvH to HvG T cell clonal ratios were observed in the allografts of patients with donor T cell macrochimerism.

About this clone itself: It lacks a known antigen. The input lacks base qualities; no much larger clone sits a single base away.

To prepare the library, the immunoSEQ multiplex PCR assay was applied. In most patients, genomic DNA was isolated using the Qiagen DNeasy Blood and Tissue Kit and sent frozen to Adaptive Biotechnologies for TCR sequencing. Adaptive Biotechnologies carried out high-throughput TCR-beta CDR3 sequencing of genomic DNA for most patients. Concerning the study's data processing: TCR sequencing data for approximately 17 patients were retrieved from Adaptive's ImmunoSEQ software; a few other patients were processed with MiXCR and VDJtools. CD4 versus CD8 sorting errors were corrected by removing sequences found in both subsets at a frequency ratio below 5:1. CDR3 nucleotide sequences shared between donor and recipient were removed because their origin could not be assigned. To be classed as alloreactive, a clone needed at least 2-fold expansion over unstimulated cells and a minimum CFSE-low frequency of 0.002% (template counts) or 0.001% (read counts). Clones detected in sequenced pre-transplant spleen, lymph node, or MLR CFSE-low populations of the donor or recipient were defined as mappable. The cumulative frequency of alloreactive clones was calculated as a percentage of all sequences, weighted by copy number. The source is immuneACCESS, and TCRdb retained only in-frame sequences with V and J called. Part of the clones is not carried over; for the studies checked, unresolved V genes explain less than half of this, and the remainder is unexplained. That table supplies the V and J calls and clone size; D and trimming were determined from the DNA. This sample gives around 120,000 clones in total; 90% to 95% of them show up just once. The ten largest clones capture under 3.5% of the sample.

Read against the paper, the sample's time point label means: cells obtained before transplantation from donor or recipient. CD3+CD4+ and CD3+CD8+ populations were FACS-sorted from unstimulated pre-transplant donor and recipient cells taken from spleen or lymph nodes. V gives up 2 bases and J gives up 5 bases, and the segment between their germline ends measures 0 bases. The CDR3, from cysteine to phenylalanine, totals 11 residues. CDR3 DNA only is kept here, 33 bases in frame from base 1. The germline V gene (reference sequence) specifies LNHNV as CDR1 and YYDKDF as CDR2. This sequence originates from a human donor who received an intestinal transplant. The sequenced sample was unstimulated CD8+ T cells sorted from spleen or lymph node cells, obtained before intestinal transplant. The chain was built from TRBV15 and TRBJ1-4, with no confidently assigned D gene. The DNA sequence is TGTGCCACCAGCAGAAATGAAAAACTGTTTTTT. It encodes CATSRNEKLFF.